These 14 T cell receptor beta chains came from one sample sequenced in a study of T-cell reconstitution after alpha-beta-depleted transplantation in children. A library of TCRbeta sequences, prepared with unique molecular identifiers, was generated. From the PCR reads, TCRdb called clonotypes with MiXCR, one entry per CDR3 protein. The table records about a million distinct CDR3 sequences, about 30% of them present only once. The sequences come from PBMCs, mostly from graft donor cells, collected 360 days after TCRalphabeta/CD19-depleted stem cell transplant. The receptors stem from a boy in the first two years of life who had a stem cell transplant for SCID, so the T cells may come from the graft donor.

This clonotype has only one observation. Germline is not matched at one junction end, which may reflect a read error. The V and J genes are TRBV5-1 and TRBJ2-3, with 12 positions matching TRBD1. The CDR3 sequence is 14 residues long. Germline CDR1 is SGHRS and CDR2 is YFSETQ. This CDR3 reads CASSPTEKGQGAFF. CDR3 nucleotide sequence: TGCGCCAGCAGCCCGACGGAGAAGGGACAGGGGGCGTTTTTT.

The table lists this clonotype with a few counts. This chain connects TRBV12-3 or TRBV12-4 to TRBJ2-3, with 13 positions matching TRBD2. After removal of 4 bases from V and 5 bases from J, the junction contained 18 bases not matched to a gene. The CDR3 is 20 residues long. The CDR3 protein is CASSSLPLTSGGALVDTQYF. The CDR3 region has the DNA TGTGCCAGCAGTTCCTTGCCCTTAACTAGCGGGGGGGCCCTGGTAGATACGCAGTATTTT.

There are a few counts of this clonotype. The V gene is TRBV12-3 or TRBV12-4, the J gene TRBJ2-7; D is perhaps TRBD1 (5 bases). This CDR3 contains 14 residues. V lost 5 bases and J lost 5, with 16 bases in between. As DNA, the CDR3 is TGTGCCAGCAGTACTGGACATGGCACGGACGAGCAGTACTTC. Translation: CASSTGHGTDEQYF.

The chain employs TRBV5-1 and TRBJ2-5; D is ambiguous. From germline, CDR1 is SGHRS and CDR2 YFSETQ. V shed 1 base and J shed 4 bases, with 17 bases lying between them. CDR3 length: 16 residues. Here the CDR3 DNA reads TGCGCCAGCAGCTTGTCCCCGATAGACCCCTCAGAGACCCAGTACTTC. Encoded protein: CASSLSPIDPSETQYF.

This clonotype was counted between two and nine times. The chain employs TRBV4-3 and TRBJ2-7; TRBD1 aligns across 10 bases. The CDR3 consists of 14 residues. After removal of 8 bases from V and 0 bases from J, the junction contained 4 bases not matched to a gene. CDR1 is LGHNA, CDR2 YSLEER, per germline. CDR3: CASLWTGGSYEQYF. The CDR3, as DNA: TGCGCCAGCCTTTGGACAGGGGGCTCCTACGAGCAGTACTTC.

The chain joins TRBV7-8 to TRBJ1-2; no clear D gene. V dropped 1 base and J dropped 4 bases, with 13 bases sitting between them. The CDR3 sequence is 15 residues long. CDR1 SGHVS and CDR2 FQNEAQ come from the germline V gene. In DNA form, the CDR3 reads TGTGCCAGCAGCTTAGAGGGCCCCTTCGGCTATGGCTACACCTTC. The encoded protein is CASSLEGPFGYGYTF.

The sample holds a few counts of this clonotype. The chain recombines TRBV20-1 with TRBJ1-1; D possibly corresponds to TRBD1 (6 bases). V lost 3 bases, J lost 0 bases, and 23 bases lay in between. The CDR3 length is 18 residues. Germline values: CDR1 DFQATT, CDR2 SNEGSKA (reference sequence). CDR3 DNA sequence: TGCAGTGCTAGGATCCCCCAAACAGGGTCGGAGGTGAACACTGAAGCTTTCTTT. This sequence encodes CSARIPQTGSEVNTEAFF.

This clonotype was found many times. V is TRBV7-6 and J is TRBJ1-4, with D possibly matching TRBD1 (5 bases). This CDR3 has 14 amino acids. CDR1 SGHVS and CDR2 FNYEAQ come from the germline V gene. Deletions cut 2 bases from V and 4 bases from J, with 8 bases between. The CDR3 DNA is TGTGCCAGCAGCTTACGCAGGGATAATGAAAAACTGTTTTTT. As protein: CASSLRRDNEKLFF.

The chain uses TRBV12-3 or TRBV12-4 and TRBJ2-3; no reliable D call. The germline V and J ends were trimmed by 4 bases and 1 base, with 9 bases remaining between them. The CDR3 runs 14 residues. Here the CDR3 reads CASSSPRGTDTQYF. The CDR3 DNA follows: TGTGCCAGCAGTTCACCCCGGGGCACAGATACGCAGTATTTT.

This clonotype was counted only a few times. This sequence joins TRBV4-1 and TRBJ1-1; D perhaps matches TRBD1 (6 bases). The CDR3 covers 16 residues. Germline V gene lookup returns CDR1 MGHRA and CDR2 YSYEKL. V was clipped by 1 base and J by 5 bases, with 17 bases between them. DNA for the CDR3: TGCGCCAGCAGCCAAGTGGGGGGTCGGGGGCGAACTGAAGCTTTCTTT. It specifies CASSQVGGRGRTEAFF.

J is TRBJ1-1 and V is TRBV7-3, with 8 bases aligning to TRBD1. J was trimmed by 3 bases and V by 3 bases; bases with no gene match: 3. The germline CDR1 and CDR2 sequences are SGHTA and FQGTGA. The CDR3 consists of 14 residues. DNA for the CDR3: TGTGCCAGCAGCTTCGACAGGGGCGACACTGAAGCTTTCTTT. Protein: CASSFDRGDTEAFF.

The chain combines TRBV6-1 with TRBJ1-6; tentative D call: TRBD1 (5 bases). Germline loops: CDR1 MNHNS, CDR2 SASEGT. With 6 bases removed from V and 0 bases from J, the gap between germline ends came to 9 bases. The CDR3 covers 15 residues. The CDR3 sequence is CASSLTDSYNSPLHF. In DNA form, the CDR3 reads TGTGCCAGCAGCTTGACAGACTCCTATAATTCACCCCTCCACTTT.

The V call is TRBV11-3, the J call TRBJ2-5, with 14 bases matching TRBD2. V was clipped by 4 bases and J by 5 bases; unmatched bases: 9. CDR1 and CDR2 (germline): SGHNT, YENEEA. The CDR3 length is 17 residues. The CDR3 protein is CASSSQTSGGVVETQYF. The CDR3 bases are TGTGCCAGCAGCTCCCAGACTAGCGGGGGGGTCGTGGAGACCCAGTACTTC.

This clonotype has more than one count but fewer than ten. Here the CDR3 reads CASSSPVGQGAYNEQFF. DNA of the CDR3: TGCGCCAGCAGCTCCCCGGTCGGGCAGGGGGCCTACAATGAGCAGTTCTTC. The genes are TRBV4-1 and TRBJ2-1; 7 nucleotides align to TRBD1. V dropped 5 bases and J dropped 2; count of bases not matched to a gene: 12. Germline assignment: CDR1 MGHRA and CDR2 YSYEKL. The CDR3 runs to 17 residues.